This T cell receptor beta chain was recorded in a study of blood T cell repertoires in COVID-19. Study background: Sources were T cells, B-cell-depleted T cells, or PBMCs; the material itself was cDNA or gDNA.

Germline V gene data show CDR1 as LNHDA and CDR2 as SQIVND (reference sequence). The CDR3 covers 16 residues. The junction had 9 bases not matched to a gene; V was cut back by 4 bases and J by 5 bases. This table comes from immunoSEQ multiplex PCR, and its TCRdb copy is limited to in-frame clones, with some not included. The sample lists more than 150,000 clones, just under 80% seen once, with approximately 15% in the top ten. The clonotype was recovered from an elderly woman with acute or convalescent COVID-19. The sequenced sample was peripheral blood. This sequence joins TRBV19 and TRBJ1-4, with 8 nucleotides matching TRBD1. The CDR3 DNA sequence: TGTGCCAGTAGTACTCCACGGGACAGGAGAAATGAAAAACTGTTTTTT. Encoded protein: CASSTPRDRRNEKLFF.